This is a list of T cell receptor beta chains from one sample in a study of cytomegalovirus exposure and HLA in healthy donors. TCRdb's copy holds only in-frame clones and misses some; the assay was immunoSEQ multiplex PCR. The table lists 200,000 to 250,000 clones. Source material: PBMCs. These receptors originate from a woman aged 25 to 45 in good health and CMV-seropositive. The CDR3 runs from the conserved cysteine through the conserved F or W. D genes are given only for firm matches.

v_call	j_call	d_call	cdr3_nt	cdr3_aa
TRBV6-1	TRBJ1-2	NA	TGTGCCAGCAAATACTTAGGGGACTATGGCTACACCTTC	CASKYLGDYGYTF
TRBV7-8	TRBJ2-7	TRBD2	TGTGCCAGCAGCTTAGGACTAGCGGATGAAATCTTCTACGAGCAGTACTTC	CASSLGLADEIFYEQYF
TRBV18	TRBJ2-7	NA	TGTGCCAGCTCACCTCTCTACGAGCAGTACTTC	CASSPLYEQYF
TRBV18	TRBJ2-7	TRBD1	TGTGCCAGCTCACCACCTCACAGGGGGCGGTACGAGCAGTACTTC	CASSPPHRGRYEQYF
TRBV7-9	TRBJ1-1	NA	TGTGCCAGCAGCACGCAGACAAACACTGAAGCTTTCTTT	CASSTQTNTEAFF
TRBV4-1	TRBJ1-5	NA	TGCGCCAGCAGCCCTCTGTGGGGGGGAGGCCAGCCCCAGCATTTT	CASSPLWGGGQPQHF
TRBV6-5	TRBJ2-7	NA	TGTGCCAGCAGTTGGGCAGAATCCTACGAGCAGTACTTC	CASSWAESYEQYF
TRBV5-6	TRBJ1-2	NA	TGTGCCAGCAGCTTGGTGCGGGATTTTAACTATGGCTACGCCTTC	CASSLVRDFNYGYAF
TRBV18	TRBJ2-7	NA	TGTGCCAGCTCACCCCAGGCGAGCTACGAGCAGTACTTC	CASSPQASYEQYF
TRBV27	TRBJ2-2	NA	TGTGCCAGCAGTTACGGGGTAAACACCGGGGAGCTGTTTTTT	CASSYGVNTGELFF
TRBV27	TRBJ1-2	NA	TGTGCCAGCAGTTGGGGGGGTTTCGGTAACTATGGCTACACCTTC	CASSWGGFGNYGYTF
TRBV28	TRBJ1-2	TRBD1	TGTGCCAGCAGTTTGTTTCAGGGGGGCTATGGCTACACCTTC	CASSLFQGGYGYTF
TRBV7-9	TRBJ1-1	NA	TGTGCCAGCAACGGGATCGAGGGCACTGAAGCTTTCTTT	CASNGIEGTEAFF
TRBV6-1	TRBJ1-4	NA	TGTGCCAGCAGTGAACTCCACAGGGCGGATGAAAAACTGTTTTTT	CASSELHRADEKLFF
TRBV13	TRBJ2-1	TRBD2	TGTGCCAGCAGCTCCAGCGGGAGCTCCTACAATGAGCAGTTCTTC	CASSSSGSSYNEQFF
TRBV15	TRBJ1-2	NA	TGTGCCACCAGCAGAGACCTACAGCAGTATGGCTACACCTTC	CATSRDLQQYGYTF
TRBV1	TRBJ2-1	NA	TGCACCAGCAGCCTTCGGGGGGAGCAGTTCTTC	CTSSLRGEQFF
TRBV7-9	TRBJ2-1	TRBD2	TGTGCCAGCGGACTAGCGGGAGGGTTTGAGCAGTTCTTC	CASGLAGGFEQFF
TRBV5-1	TRBJ2-3	TRBD2	TGCGCCAGCAGCTTGGACGCGGGGGGGGGCACAGATACGCAGTATTTT	CASSLDAGGGTDTQYF
TRBV28	TRBJ2-3	TRBD2	TGTGCCAGCAGCCCGGGACTAGCTGCAGATACGCAGTATTTT	CASSPGLAADTQYF